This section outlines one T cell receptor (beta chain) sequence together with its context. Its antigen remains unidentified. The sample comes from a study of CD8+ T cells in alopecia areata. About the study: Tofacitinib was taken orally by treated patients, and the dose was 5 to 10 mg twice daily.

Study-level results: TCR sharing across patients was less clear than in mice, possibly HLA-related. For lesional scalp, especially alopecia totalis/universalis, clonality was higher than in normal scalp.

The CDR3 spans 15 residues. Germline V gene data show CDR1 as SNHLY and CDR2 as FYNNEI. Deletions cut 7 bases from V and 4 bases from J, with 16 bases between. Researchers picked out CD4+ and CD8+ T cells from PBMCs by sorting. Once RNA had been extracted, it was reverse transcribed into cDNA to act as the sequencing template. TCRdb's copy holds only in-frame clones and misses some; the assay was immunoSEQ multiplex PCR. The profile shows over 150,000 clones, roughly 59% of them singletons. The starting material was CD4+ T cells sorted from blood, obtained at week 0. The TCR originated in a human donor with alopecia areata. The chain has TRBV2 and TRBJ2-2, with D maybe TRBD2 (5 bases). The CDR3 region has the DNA TGTGCCAGCATACCGGGGAGTGGTGGCACCGGGGAGCTGTTTTTT. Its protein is CASIPGSGGTGELFF.